These 17 T cell receptor beta chains share one sample of origin, sequenced in a study of blood T cells in healthy people across ages. A second PCR, run for roughly 6 to 11 cycles, used a sample-barcoded 5' primer plus a J-beta primer mix. TCRdb recomputed calls from the 5' RACE reads with MiXCR, one row per CDR3 protein. In the table there are about 1.7 million distinct CDR3 sequences, 28% of which are singletons. Material: blood. The receptor set was obtained from a woman in her 30s in good health.

The count of this clonotype is one. This sequence may be a read error, since a much larger clone differs from it by one base. The chain recombines TRBV6-2 or TRBV6-3 with TRBJ2-1, with TRBD2 as a possible D gene (6 bases). Gene TRBJ2-7 matches the end of the DNA better, so the J call may be wrong. The germline V gene has CDR1 MNHEY and CDR2 SVGEGT. The CDR3 contains 16 residues. CDR3 region: CASSYSAGSTYNEQYF. CDR3 DNA sequence: TGTGCCAGCAGTTACTCGGCCGGGAGTACCTACAATGAGCAGTACTTC.

Turning to this clonotype: With a much larger clone just one base away, this may be a read error. The chain is built from TRBV28 and TRBJ2-1, with D unresolved. The germline gives CDR1 MDHEN, CDR2 SYDVKM. The CDR3 sequence is 12 residues long. The chain's CDR3 is CAGSLRSFEQFF. The CDR3 bases are TGTGCCGGCAGTTTAAGGTCGTTCGAGCAGTTCTTC.

The CDR3 nucleotides read TGCGCCAGCAGCGTAACCGGGACTAGCGGAACCTACGAGCAGTACTTC. Translation gives CASSVTGTSGTYEQYF. V gene TRBV5-1 combines with J gene TRBJ2-7, with 11 bases fitting TRBD2. The CDR3 spans 16 residues. Unmatched junction bases numbered 8, after V lost 4 bases and J lost 2 bases. The germline gives CDR1 SGHRS, CDR2 YFSETQ.

This clonotype was counted ten times or more. V is TRBV6-1 and J is TRBJ2-5; possibly TRBD2 for D (6 bases). The CDR3 is made up of 14 amino acids. Germline CDR1 reads MNHNS; CDR2 reads SASEGT. V lost 4 bases, J lost 7 bases, and 16 bases lay in between. The CDR3 here is CASSGPGTSRTQYF. The CDR3 DNA reads as TGTGCCAGCAGTGGCCCCGGGACTTCCCGGACCCAGTACTTC.

This chain uses TRBV6-1 with TRBJ1-6; 8 nucleotides agree with TRBD1. CDR3 length equals 14 residues. The germline V gene encodes CDR1 MNHNS and CDR2 SASEGT. V dropped 6 bases and J dropped 8; count of bases not matched to a gene: 6. This CDR3 is CASSRQGMDSPLHF. The CDR3 nucleotides read TGTGCCAGCAGCCGACAGGGGATGGATTCACCCCTCCACTTT.

This chain links TRBV5-1 with TRBJ1-1, with unresolved D. V lost 2 bases and J lost 0, with 8 bases in between. Germline CDR1 SGHRS, CDR2 YFSETQ. The CDR3 spans 14 residues. CDR3 sequence: CASSLGVMNTEAFF. CDR3 nucleotide sequence: TGCGCCAGCAGCTTAGGTGTCATGAACACTGAAGCTTTCTTT.

With regard to this clonotype: Relative to the germline gene, one junction end is altered; a read error may explain this. The J gene is TRBJ2-5, the V gene TRBV10-3; possibly TRBD1 for D (6 bases). The CDR3 has 13 residues. CDR1 ENHRY and CDR2 SYGVKD come from the germline V gene. The CDR3 loop reads CAIRDSLQETRYF. The CDR3 DNA sequence: TGTGCCATCAGGGACAGCCTTCAAGAGACCCGGTACTTC.

This clonotype showed up many times. The chain carries TRBV9 and TRBJ2-1; no definite D call. The CDR3 consists of 15 residues. Germline V lookup: CDR1 SGDLS, CDR2 YYNGEE. V lost 4 bases and J 6 bases, leaving 17 bases between the germline ends. Here the CDR3 reads CASSPADAPGNEQFF. CDR3 DNA: TGTGCCAGCAGCCCCGCGGATGCTCCCGGCAATGAGCAGTTCTTC.

There are a few counts of this clonotype. CDR3 amino acids: CASSSPTRDNEQFF. The CDR3 region has the DNA TGTGCCAGCAGTAGTCCGACTAGGGACAATGAGCAGTTCTTC. This rearrangement joins TRBV12-3 or TRBV12-4 to TRBJ2-1; D is possibly TRBD2 (6 bases). The ends were cut back, 5 bases at V and 5 bases at J, with 13 bases in the middle. The CDR3 is 14 residues long.

The table lists this clonotype with a few counts. The chain carries TRBV7-2 and TRBJ2-1; no reliable D call. The germline V gene encodes CDR1 SGHTA and CDR2 FQGNSA. This CDR3 is built from 14 residues. V was clipped by 0 bases and J by 9 bases, with 12 bases between them. CDR3 coding DNA: TGTGCCAGCAGCTTAGCCTTAGCAATTGCTGAGCAGTTCTTC. Its translation is CASSLALAIAEQFF.

This clonotype has just a few counts. The chain couples TRBV9 to TRBJ2-6; unclear D gene. The germline V and J ends were trimmed by 1 base and 0 bases, with 8 bases remaining between them. Germline V lookup: CDR1 SGDLS, CDR2 YYNGEE. This CDR3 is 16 amino acids long. CDR3 region: CASSVFWGSGANVLTF. CDR3 coding DNA: TGTGCCAGCAGCGTATTTTGGGGCTCTGGGGCCAACGTCCTGACTTTC.

The chain employs TRBV28 and TRBJ2-1; D may be TRBD1 (7 bases). This CDR3 region has 15 residues. Germline CDR1 is MDHEN and CDR2 is SYDVKM. Trimming shortened V by 4 bases and J by 6 bases, and 16 bases separated the two germline ends. This chain's CDR3 is CASSWGGTESNEQFF. The CDR3 DNA is TGTGCCAGCAGTTGGGGCGGGACAGAGTCCAATGAGCAGTTCTTC. Using reference TRBV28 and TRBJ2-1 for the parts outside the CDR3, the full variable domain is DVKVTQSSRYLVKRTGEKVFLECVQDMDHENMFWYRQDPGLGLRLIYFSYDVKMKEKGDIPEGYSVSREKKERFSLILESASTNQTSMYLCASSWGGTESNEQFFGPGTRLTVL.

The sample holds a few counts of this clonotype. V and J are TRBV9 and TRBJ1-1; D is uncertain. The CDR3 has 11 residues. Germline V gene lookup returns CDR1 SGDLS and CDR2 YYNGEE. V was trimmed by 6 bases and J by 4 bases, leaving 7 bases between them. Here the CDR3 DNA reads TGTGCCAGCACCCCTCTCACTGAAGCTTTCTTT. Translation gives CASTPLTEAFF.

This clonotype was recorded a few times. The chain is built from TRBV7-2 and TRBJ2-3, with 7 nucleotides matching TRBD1. The CDR3 consists of 17 residues. Per the germline V gene, CDR1 is SGHTA and CDR2 is FQGNSA. V gave up 5 bases and J gave up 2 bases; unmatched junction bases: 13. CDR3 residues: CASSPFTRDSYTDTQYF. The CDR3 nucleotides are TGTGCCAGCAGCCCCTTCACGAGGGACAGTTACACAGATACGCAGTATTTT.

This clonotype has only a few counts. This may arise from a read error, as a much more abundant clone is one base away. The chain combines TRBV27 with TRBJ2-5; TRBD2 matches at 11 bases. TRBJ2-7 matches the DNA end more closely, so the J call is doubtful. The CDR3 is 15 amino acids. The V gene's germline CDR1 is MNHEY and CDR2 SMNVEV (reference sequence). CDR3 DNA: TGTGCCAGCAGTTTATATAGCGGGGGGGCCTACGAGCAGTACTTC. Protein product: CASSLYSGGAYEQYF.

The J gene is TRBJ2-4, the V gene TRBV9, with 13 bases lining up with TRBD2. The CDR3 runs to 14 residues. J lost 9 bases, V lost 8 bases, and 8 bases had no gene match. CDR1 is SGDLS, CDR2 YYNGEE, per germline. CDR3 region: CASTGTSGDGIQYF. The DNA for the CDR3 is TGTGCCAGTACGGGGACTAGCGGGGATGGCATTCAGTACTTC. The entire variable domain, with the rest obtained from reference TRBV9 and TRBJ2-4, is as follows: DSGVTQTPKHLITATGQRVTLRCSPRSGDLSVYWYQQSLDQGLQFLIQYYNGEERAKGNILERFSAQQFPDLHSELNLSSLELGDSALYFCASTGTSGDGIQYFGAGTRLSVL.

V is TRBV6-5 and J is TRBJ2-1, with 10 bases that match TRBD2. CDR3 size: 14 residues. J was trimmed by 9 bases and V by 0 bases; bases with no gene match: 2. CDR1 and CDR2 (germline): MNHEY, SVGAGI. The CDR3 nucleotides are TGTGCCAGCAGTTACTCGGCTAGCGGGGGTGAGCAGTTCTTC. Its translation: CASSYSASGGEQFF.